The 28 T cell receptor beta chains presented below share a single source sample, sequenced in a study of beta chain features in type 1 diabetes. As every portion of the isolated RNA was reverse transcribed, the sequencing read expressed TCRB transcripts. Assay used: immunoSEQ multiplex PCR; TCRdb lists only in-frame clones, some missing. The table lists around 500,000 clones, more than 9.5% of them singletons. The source material was naive CD4+ T cells from blood. The receptors come from a woman younger than 30 in good health.

This clone was seen only once. The CDR3 loop reads CASSWEQGAAYEQYF. The CDR3 DNA sequence: TGTGCCAGCAGCTGGGAACAGGGAGCAGCCTACGAGCAGTACTTC. The chain is built from TRBV7-6 and TRBJ2-7, with D perhaps matching TRBD1 (6 bases). This CDR3 comprises 15 residues. V was cut by 4 bases and J by 2 bases, with 15 bases left in between. Germline V gene sequence: CDR1 SGHVS, CDR2 FNYEAQ.

This clone was seen only a few times. This rearrangement joins TRBV29-1 to TRBJ1-5; 9 bases match TRBD1. Trimming removed 6 bases from V and 4 bases from J; junction bases left unmatched: 4. CDR3 length: 13 residues. Germline values: CDR1 SQVTM, CDR2 ANQGSEA. The CDR3 region is CSVQGALNQPQHF. CDR3 in DNA: TGCAGCGTACAGGGGGCTCTAAATCAGCCCCAGCATTTT.

This chain connects TRBV7-9 to TRBJ2-3; D might be TRBD1 or TRBD2, each matching 5 bases. Germline CDR1 reads SEHNR; CDR2 reads FQNEAQ (reference sequence). V dropped 6 bases and J dropped 2 bases, with 12 bases sitting between them. This CDR3 has 14 amino acids. The chain's CDR3 is CASSSSGTTDTQYF. CDR3 sequence (DNA): TGTGCCAGCAGTTCGTCAGGGACCACAGATACGCAGTATTTT.

This clone occurred a few times. The J gene is TRBJ2-5, the V gene TRBV29-1; D call uncertain. There are 15 residues in the CDR3. V dropped 4 bases and J dropped 1 base, with 16 bases sitting between them. Germline CDR1 is SQVTM and CDR2 is ANQGSEA. The CDR3 DNA is TGCAGCGTTGTAACAGATGGAATTACCCAAGAGACCCAGTACTTC. Its protein product is CSVVTDGITQETQYF.

In its sample, this clone was seen a few times. The chain carries TRBV19 and TRBJ2-1; D ambiguous. CDR3 size: 11 residues. V shed 5 bases and J shed 8 bases, with 7 bases lying between them. Germline V CDR1 and CDR2: LNHDA, SQIVND (reference sequence). In DNA form, the CDR3 reads TGTGCCAGTAGTGGGTGGGATGAGCAGTTCTTC. As protein: CASSGWDEQFF.

This clone was found a few times. This chain connects TRBV4-2 to TRBJ2-6; possible D gene TRBD2, 5 bases. V gave up 0 bases and J gave up 0 bases, with 15 bases separating them. The CDR3 length is 19 residues. Germline CDR1 and CDR2: LGHNA and YNFKEQ. DNA of the CDR3: TGTGCCAGCAGCCAAGAACTCGTAGCGCGAAGCTCTGGGGCCAACGTCCTGACTTTC. Encoded protein: CASSQELVARSSGANVLTF.

The V gene is TRBV5-1, the J gene TRBJ2-5; TRBD2 matches 12 bases. After removal of 0 bases from V and 4 bases from J, the junction contained 1 base not matched to a gene. The germline CDR1 and CDR2 sequences are SGHRS and YFSETQ. CDR3 length: 15 amino acids. CDR3 residues: CASSLVGLAGETQYF. In nucleotides, the CDR3 is TGCGCCAGCAGCTTGGTGGGACTAGCGGGAGAGACCCAGTACTTC. Together with reference TRBV5-1 and TRBJ2-5, the CDR3 gives the full variable domain: KAGVTQTPRYLIKTRGQQVTLSCSPISGHRSVSWYQQTPGQGLQFLFEYFSETQRNKGNFPGRFSGRQFSNSRSEMNVSTLELGDSALYLCASSLVGLAGETQYFGPGTRLLVL.

This clone was recorded a few times. V usage is TRBV2 and J usage is TRBJ1-2; 8 bases agree with TRBD1. Germline V lookup: CDR1 SNHLY, CDR2 FYNNEI. The CDR3 totals 12 residues. V shed 7 bases, J shed 5 bases, and the junction held 3 bases outside the gene matches. The CDR3 sequence: CASKDRGYGYTF. The CDR3 coding sequence is TGTGCCAGCAAAGACAGGGGATATGGCTACACCTTC. Combining the CDR3 with reference TRBV2 and TRBJ1-2 gives the whole variable domain EPEVTQTPSHQVTQMGQEVILRCVPISNHLYFYWYRQILGQKVEFLVSFYNNEISEKSEIFDDQFSVERPDGSNFTLKIRSTKLEDSAMYFCASKDRGYGYTFGSGTRLTVV.

This chain's CDR3 is CASGLSEYNEQFF. The CDR3 DNA sequence: TGTGCTAGTGGTTTGAGTGAATACAATGAGCAGTTCTTC. The V call is TRBV12-5, the J call TRBJ2-1; D ambiguous. V lost 2 bases, J lost 4 bases, and 6 bases lay in between. The germline gives CDR1 LGHNT, CDR2 FRNRAP. The CDR3 has 13 amino acids.

This clone was recorded a few times. The chain joins TRBV2 to TRBJ2-1; D is undetermined. Germline V CDR1 and CDR2: SNHLY, FYNNEI. The ends were cut back, 6 bases at V and 0 bases at J, with 12 bases in the middle. The CDR3 loop spans 15 amino acids. As DNA, the CDR3 is TGTGCCAGCAGAAAGTTTTTGAGCTCCTACAATGAGCAGTTCTTC. It specifies CASRKFLSSYNEQFF.

The table lists this clone with a few counts. This chain links TRBV30 with TRBJ2-2, with D maybe TRBD1 (6 bases). V lost 5 bases and J 6 bases, leaving 10 bases between the germline ends. The CDR3 has 12 amino acids. Germline assignment: CDR1 GTSNPN and CDR2 SVGIG (reference sequence). The CDR3 DNA reads as TGTGCCTGGGAACAGGGTTCCGGGGAGCTGTTTTTT. Protein: CAWEQGSGELFF.

This clone has only a few counts. The rearrangement joins TRBV9 to TRBJ2-3, with D possibly called TRBD1 or TRBD2 (5 bases each). The V end lost 2 bases, the J end lost 6 bases, and 13 bases lay between the germline ends. In germline, CDR1 is SGDLS, CDR2 YYNGEE. The CDR3 loop spans 14 amino acids. The CDR3 DNA reads as TGTGCCAGCAGCGTGGGACCTCTAGGGGATACGCAGTATTTT. Amino acids: CASSVGPLGDTQYF.

This clone was counted a few times. This sequence joins TRBV30 and TRBJ2-1; tentative D call: TRBD1 (6 bases). This CDR3 region has 12 residues. Germline values: CDR1 GTSNPN, CDR2 SVGIG (reference sequence). Trimming took 8 bases from V and 5 from J, leaving 13 bases between them. Here the CDR3 DNA reads TGTGCCCACCACAGGGCCCACAATGAGCAGTTCTTC. It specifies CAHHRAHNEQFF.

This clone was seen a handful of times. V gene TRBV30 combines with J gene TRBJ1-6; tentatively, D is TRBD1 (6 bases). The V end was cut by 5 bases, the J end by 7 bases, with 12 bases between. CDR3 length: 13 amino acids. Germline CDR1 is GTSNPN and CDR2 is SVGIG (reference sequence). DNA for the CDR3: TGTGCCTGGGGACTCAGGGGCAATTCACCCCTCCACTTT. It yields the protein CAWGLRGNSPLHF. Based on the CDR3 plus reference TRBV30 and TRBJ1-6, the full variable domain is SQTIHQWPATLVQPVGSPLSLECTVEGTSNPNLYWYRQAAGRGLQLLFYSVGIGQISSEVPQNLSASRPQDRQFILSSKKLLLSDSGFYLCAWGLRGNSPLHFGNGTRLTVT.

This clone has only a few counts. V is TRBV5-1 and J is TRBJ2-1; TRBD1 might be the D (5 bases). CDR3 length: 17 amino acids. The V end lost 4 bases, the J end lost 1 base, and 18 bases lay between the germline ends. The germline V gene encodes CDR1 SGHRS and CDR2 YFSETQ. In DNA, the CDR3 is TGCGCCAGCAGCGTTACTCAGGGTCCCGTTTCCTACAATGAGCAGTTCTTC. Amino acid sequence: CASSVTQGPVSYNEQFF.

This clone has only a few counts. The CDR3 loop reads CASSHPGVYEQYF. In nucleotides, the CDR3 is TGCGCCAGCAGCCACCCGGGGGTCTACGAGCAGTACTTC. The chain carries TRBV5-1 and TRBJ2-7; maybe TRBD2 (6 bases). This CDR3 contains 13 residues. Trimming removed 4 bases from V and 3 bases from J, with 11 bases in between. Germline V gene sequence: CDR1 SGHRS, CDR2 YFSETQ.

At least ten counts were recorded for this clone. In the same sample, other DNA sequences code for this CDR3. The rearrangement joins TRBV29-1 to TRBJ2-2; no firm D call. The CDR3 runs 10 residues. CDR1 SQVTM and CDR2 ANQGSEA come from the germline V gene. The V end was cut by 4 bases, the J end by 5 bases, with 2 bases between. The CDR3 bases are TGCAGCGTTGGGACCGGGGAGCTGTTTTTT. As protein: CSVGTGELFF.

This clone was observed a few times. The gene calls are TRBV7-9 and TRBJ2-3; 8 bases are shared with TRBD2. Germline CDR1 reads SEHNR; CDR2 reads FQNEAQ (reference sequence). The CDR3 runs to 17 residues. The ends lost 3 bases at V and 2 bases at J; junction bases unmatched: 10. The CDR3: CASSFSGARLLTDTQYF. The CDR3 DNA reads TGTGCCAGCAGCTTTAGCGGGGCCAGACTACTCACAGATACGCAGTATTTT.

The chain employs TRBV9 and TRBJ2-7; 9 nucleotides match TRBD2. Germline loops: CDR1 SGDLS, CDR2 YYNGEE. The CDR3 totals 14 residues. V shed 4 bases, J shed 0 bases, and the junction held 2 bases outside the gene matches. The CDR3 sequence is CASSYSGSSYEQYF. CDR3 DNA sequence: TGTGCCAGCAGCTATAGCGGGAGCTCCTACGAGCAGTACTTC.

This clone was recorded a few times. J is TRBJ2-3 and V is TRBV14; possible D gene TRBD2, 7 bases. The CDR3 length is 14 residues. Germline values: CDR1 SGHDN, CDR2 FVKESK. V lost 1 base to trimming and J lost 6 bases, with 11 bases between them. In nucleotides, the CDR3 is TGTGCCAGCAGCCAAGTGGGGGGGCCCGATACGCAGTATTTT. Amino acid sequence: CASSQVGGPDTQYF.

This clone was found a few times. Other DNA sequences of this sample code for an identical CDR3. This chain connects TRBV7-3 to TRBJ2-1, with D possibly matching TRBD2 (5 bases). V was shortened by 5 bases and J by 1 base, with 6 bases between the two germline ends. The CDR3 has 13 residues. Germline V gene lookup returns CDR1 SGHTA and CDR2 FQGTGA. The CDR3 DNA sequence: TGTGCCAGCAGCCGGGGTTCCTACAATGAGCAGTTCTTC. It translates to CASSRGSYNEQFF.

This clone was counted a few times. The chain combines TRBV4-1 with TRBJ2-7, with 9 bases lining up with TRBD1. The CDR3 is 15 residues long. V was pared by 3 bases and J by 3 bases, with 6 bases of the junction left unmatched. Germline-derived CDR1 and CDR2 are MGHRA and YSYEKL. CDR3 residues: CASSHPGQGYYEQYF. In nucleotides, the CDR3 is TGCGCCAGCAGCCACCCGGGACAGGGATACTACGAGCAGTACTTC.

This clone was seen only a few times. This rearrangement joins TRBV2 to TRBJ2-3; TRBD1 might be the D (6 bases). CDR1 is SNHLY, CDR2 FYNNEI, per germline. The CDR3 spans 15 residues. V lost 7 bases to trimming and J lost 2 bases, with 16 bases between them. CDR3 in amino acids: CASTGHQGTTDTQYF. The CDR3 DNA sequence: TGTGCCAGCACGGGACATCAGGGAACCACAGATACGCAGTATTTT.

The V call is TRBV7-2, the J call TRBJ1-1, with a possible D match to TRBD1 (5 bases). CDR1 is SGHTA and CDR2 is FQGNSA in the germline V gene. Trimming shortened V by 2 bases and J by 9 bases, and 13 bases separated the two germline ends. This CDR3 has 13 residues. The DNA for the CDR3 is TGTGCCAGCAGCTTAATAACCAGGGCGAAAGCTTTCTTT. Amino acids: CASSLITRAKAFF.

This clone appeared a few times. This chain joins TRBV15 and TRBJ2-1; weak D call: TRBD2 (5 bases). Deletions cut 0 bases from V and 12 bases from J, with 9 bases between. This CDR3 has 12 residues. In germline, CDR1 is LNHNV, CDR2 YYDKDF (reference sequence). The CDR3 sequence: CATSRDGGRQFF. The CDR3 DNA follows: TGTGCCACCAGCAGAGATGGAGGCAGGCAGTTCTTC.

This clone was seen more than once but under ten times. The rearrangement joins TRBV7-2 to TRBJ1-6; D perhaps matches TRBD1 (5 bases). Germline V gene data show CDR1 as SGHTA and CDR2 as FQGNSA. The CDR3 spans 12 residues. V was trimmed by 3 bases and J by 11 bases, leaving 8 bases between them. CDR3 sequence (DNA): TGTGCCAGCAGCTTTCAGGGCCCACCCCTCCACTTT. Translated: CASSFQGPPLHF. The whole variable domain, remainder taken from reference TRBV7-2 and TRBJ1-6, is GAGVSQSPSNKVTEKGKDVELRCDPISGHTALYWYRQSLGQGLEFLIYFQGNSAPDKSGLPSDRFSAERTGGSVSTLTIQRTQQEDSAVYLCASSFQGPPLHFGNGTRLTVT.

This clone has only a few counts. The CDR3: CASSLNLGGDEAFF. The CDR3 DNA reads as TGTGCCAGCAGCTTAAATCTTGGAGGCGATGAAGCTTTCTTT. The chain couples TRBV7-6 to TRBJ1-1; no clear D. The ends were cut back, 2 bases at V and 7 bases at J, with 14 bases in the middle. Germline values: CDR1 SGHVS, CDR2 FNYEAQ. The CDR3 covers 14 residues.

This clone appeared a few times. J is TRBJ2-1 and V is TRBV9; D not resolved. This CDR3 spans 13 amino acids. Germline CDR1 and CDR2: SGDLS and YYNGEE. Trimming shortened V by 3 bases and J by 2 bases, and 6 bases separated the two germline ends. CDR3: CASSGRPYNEQFF. The DNA of the CDR3 is TGTGCCAGCAGCGGTCGCCCCTACAATGAGCAGTTCTTC.